Listed below are T cell receptor beta chains from one sample, sequenced in a study of blood T cell repertoires in COVID-19. The repertoire was sequenced with immunoSEQ multiplex PCR; TCRdb's copy has only in-frame clones and lacks some. This table has around 200,000 clones, less than 90% appearing once. The sample taken for sequencing was PBMCs or T cells enriched from blood (not recorded which). Every receptor here comes from a woman aged 25 to 39 who had been exposed to COVID-19. Each CDR3 is given with its conserved first and last residue. The order of the fields is CDR3 DNA, CDR3 protein, D gene, CDR3 length, V gene, clone size, J gene. A D gene is named only where the DNA matches it firmly. Clone size is given for some rows only: seen once, a few or many times, or a class if the clone is expanded.

CDR3nt: TGTGCCTGGAGTGTACAAGGGAGGTCCTATAATTCACCCCTCCACTTT; CDR3aa: CAWSVQGRSYNSPLHF; d_gene: .; len: 16; v_gene: TRBV30; abundance: .; j_gene: TRBJ1-6
CDR3nt: TGTGCCAGCAGTATAACTGGAAGGGGGCCAGACTATGGCTACACCTTC; CDR3aa: CASSITGRGPDYGYTF; d_gene: TRBD1; len: 16; v_gene: TRBV28; abundance: .; j_gene: TRBJ1-2
CDR3nt: TGCGCCAGCAGCCAAGATCGCCCGAGCGGGCCAGAGACCCAGTACTTC; CDR3aa: CASSQDRPSGPETQYF; d_gene: .; len: 16; v_gene: TRBV4-1; abundance: .; j_gene: TRBJ2-5
CDR3nt: TGCAGTGCTAGTGTGGAGTTTGCGGGTCAGCCCCAGCATTTT; CDR3aa: CSASVEFAGQPQHF; d_gene: .; len: 14; v_gene: TRBV20-1; abundance: .; j_gene: TRBJ1-5
CDR3nt: TGTGCCAGCGTCCACACGCCCCCAGACTATGGCTACACCTTC; CDR3aa: CASVHTPPDYGYTF; d_gene: .; len: 14; v_gene: TRBV5-8; abundance: .; j_gene: TRBJ1-2
CDR3nt: TGTGCCAGCAGCTTTATGGCAACAGATTCACCCCTCCACTTT; CDR3aa: CASSFMATDSPLHF; d_gene: .; len: 14; v_gene: TRBV11-3; abundance: .; j_gene: TRBJ1-6
CDR3nt: TGTGCCAGTAGATACCCTAACAGGAATCAGCCCCAGCATTTT; CDR3aa: CASRYPNRNQPQHF; d_gene: .; len: 14; v_gene: TRBV19; abundance: once; j_gene: TRBJ1-5
CDR3nt: TGTGCCAGCAGCGCATACCAAGAGACCCAGTACTTC; CDR3aa: CASSAYQETQYF; d_gene: .; len: 12; v_gene: TRBV9; abundance: .; j_gene: TRBJ2-5
CDR3nt: TGTGCCAGCAGCAACTCGAGGGTAGGGAACGACTATGGCTACACCTTC; CDR3aa: CASSNSRVGNDYGYTF; d_gene: .; len: 16; v_gene: TRBV11-2; abundance: .; j_gene: TRBJ1-2
CDR3nt: TGTGCCAGCAGCGACGGACCTCTGCCCCCACAGGGGAATGAAAAACTGTTTTTT; CDR3aa: CASSDGPLPPQGNEKLFF; d_gene: TRBD1; len: 18; v_gene: TRBV9; abundance: .; j_gene: TRBJ1-4
CDR3nt: TGTGCCAGCACCTCCCCTTGGGGGGCCGGGGAGCTGTTTTTT; CDR3aa: CASTSPWGAGELFF; d_gene: .; len: 14; v_gene: TRBV7-8; abundance: .; j_gene: TRBJ2-2
CDR3nt: TGTGCCAGCAGTCCCGTGCAGGCACCACCCCTCCACTTT; CDR3aa: CASSPVQAPPLHF; d_gene: .; len: 13; v_gene: TRBV27; abundance: .; j_gene: TRBJ1-6
CDR3nt: TGTGCCTGGAGTGGAATGGGACAGGGAGTACCCTACGAGCAGTACTTC; CDR3aa: CAWSGMGQGVPYEQYF; d_gene: TRBD1; len: 16; v_gene: TRBV30; abundance: .; j_gene: TRBJ2-7
CDR3nt: TGTGCCAGCCAGGTTGGTGAAAAACTGTTTTTT; CDR3aa: CASQVGEKLFF; d_gene: .; len: 11; v_gene: TRBV28; abundance: .; j_gene: TRBJ1-4
CDR3nt: TGTGCCAGCGGGGCCAACAGGATTGGAAACACCATATATTTT; CDR3aa: CASGANRIGNTIYF; d_gene: .; len: 14; v_gene: TRBV5-5; abundance: .; j_gene: TRBJ1-3
CDR3nt: TGTGCCAGTAGTCCGCCTACAGGGTTTCGTAATTCACCCCTCCACTTT; CDR3aa: CASSPPTGFRNSPLHF; d_gene: .; len: 16; v_gene: TRBV19; abundance: .; j_gene: TRBJ1-6
CDR3nt: TGTGCCAGCAGCTTAGATTCAGATACTGAAGCTTTCTTT; CDR3aa: CASSLDSDTEAFF; d_gene: .; len: 13; v_gene: TRBV11-3; abundance: .; j_gene: TRBJ1-1
CDR3nt: TGCAGCGTTGATGCGGACTCTGGGGCCAACGTCCTGACTTTC; CDR3aa: CSVDADSGANVLTF; d_gene: .; len: 14; v_gene: TRBV29-1; abundance: .; j_gene: TRBJ2-6
CDR3nt: TGCGCCAGCAGCTTGGGGGCGGGGGGAACCTACGAGCAGTACTTC; CDR3aa: CASSLGAGGTYEQYF; d_gene: TRBD2; len: 15; v_gene: TRBV5-1; abundance: .; j_gene: TRBJ2-7
CDR3nt: TGTGCCAGCAGCCAAGAGGGGGGGGGTGATGGCTACACCTTC; CDR3aa: CASSQEGGGDGYTF; d_gene: .; len: 14; v_gene: TRBV3-1/TRBV3-2; abundance: .; j_gene: TRBJ1-2
CDR3nt: TGTGCCACCAGTGATCCCGGCAGGGGGTATGGCTACACCTTC; CDR3aa: CATSDPGRGYGYTF; d_gene: TRBD1; len: 14; v_gene: TRBV24-1; abundance: .; j_gene: TRBJ1-2
CDR3nt: TGCGCCAGCAGCCAGGAGCGGGGGTGGCTCAACTACGAGCAGTACTTC; CDR3aa: CASSQERGWLNYEQYF; d_gene: TRBD2; len: 16; v_gene: TRBV4-1; abundance: once; j_gene: TRBJ2-7
CDR3nt: TGTGCTAGTGGTTTGGTACGGTTGCGGGGCTCTGGAAACACCATATATTTT; CDR3aa: CASGLVRLRGSGNTIYF; d_gene: .; len: 17; v_gene: TRBV12-5; abundance: once; j_gene: TRBJ1-3
CDR3nt: TGCAGCGTCCACAGCAATTTGAACACTGAAGCTTTCTTT; CDR3aa: CSVHSNLNTEAFF; d_gene: .; len: 13; v_gene: TRBV29-1; abundance: .; j_gene: TRBJ1-1
CDR3nt: TGTGCCACCAGCAGGGTTCCGACGGGTAATTCACCCCTCCACTTT; CDR3aa: CATSRVPTGNSPLHF; d_gene: .; len: 15; v_gene: TRBV15; abundance: .; j_gene: TRBJ1-6
CDR3nt: TGTGCCAGCAGTTACTCGCTACAGGGGACAGATACGCAGTATTTT; CDR3aa: CASSYSLQGTDTQYF; d_gene: TRBD1; len: 15; v_gene: TRBV6-2/TRBV6-3; abundance: .; j_gene: TRBJ2-3
CDR3nt: TGTGCCAGCAGCTTACAAACCGTGAGGAATCACGATACGCAGTATTTT; CDR3aa: CASSLQTVRNHDTQYF; d_gene: .; len: 16; v_gene: TRBV11-2; abundance: .; j_gene: TRBJ2-3
CDR3nt: TGCGCCAGCAGTGTACGGGAGACCGGGGAGCTGTTTTTT; CDR3aa: CASSVRETGELFF; d_gene: .; len: 13; v_gene: TRBV10-1; abundance: once; j_gene: TRBJ2-2
CDR3nt: TGTGCCAGCAGCCAAGTTTCGGGGGAGGGTGGCTACACCTTC; CDR3aa: CASSQVSGEGGYTF; d_gene: .; len: 14; v_gene: TRBV3-1/TRBV3-2; abundance: .; j_gene: TRBJ1-2
CDR3nt: TGTGCCAGCAGTTACGGGACAGAAGATAATGAAAAACTGTTTTTT; CDR3aa: CASSYGTEDNEKLFF; d_gene: TRBD1; len: 15; v_gene: TRBV6-2/TRBV6-3; abundance: .; j_gene: TRBJ1-4
CDR3nt: TGTGCCAGCTCACCTCAGGGGCGTATTCCCTACAATGAGCAGTTCTTC; CDR3aa: CASSPQGRIPYNEQFF; d_gene: .; len: 16; v_gene: TRBV18; abundance: .; j_gene: TRBJ2-1
CDR3nt: TGTGCCAGCAGCTGGGCGGTGGGGGCGCAGGGCACTGAAGCTTTCTTT; CDR3aa: CASSWAVGAQGTEAFF; d_gene: .; len: 16; v_gene: TRBV5-4; abundance: .; j_gene: TRBJ1-1
CDR3nt: TGTGCCAGCGATGAGTCAACAGGGTTTGGGTATGGCTACACCTTC; CDR3aa: CASDESTGFGYGYTF; d_gene: .; len: 15; v_gene: TRBV6-5; abundance: .; j_gene: TRBJ1-2
CDR3nt: TGTGCCAGCAGTGAAGCCCTTACCTACGAGCAGTACTTC; CDR3aa: CASSEALTYEQYF; d_gene: .; len: 13; v_gene: TRBV6-1; abundance: .; j_gene: TRBJ2-7
CDR3nt: TGTGCCAGCAGTATGGGACAGGGTGGGGAAAAACTGTTTTTT; CDR3aa: CASSMGQGGEKLFF; d_gene: TRBD1; len: 14; v_gene: TRBV6-5; abundance: .; j_gene: TRBJ1-4
CDR3nt: TGTGCCAGCAGCCCCCCGGGACAGGGGACAGATACGCAGTATTTT; CDR3aa: CASSPPGQGTDTQYF; d_gene: TRBD1; len: 15; v_gene: TRBV9; abundance: .; j_gene: TRBJ2-3
CDR3nt: TGTGCCAGTGCGAGGAACACCGGGGAGCTGTTTTTT; CDR3aa: CASARNTGELFF; d_gene: .; len: 12; v_gene: TRBV19; abundance: .; j_gene: TRBJ2-2
CDR3nt: TGCGCCAGCAGCTTGGCGGCAGGGTCCTACAATGAGCAGTTCTTC; CDR3aa: CASSLAAGSYNEQFF; d_gene: .; len: 15; v_gene: TRBV5-1; abundance: .; j_gene: TRBJ2-1
CDR3nt: TGTGCCAGTAGTACAGGGCCCCTTAGCAATCAGCCCCAGCATTTT; CDR3aa: CASSTGPLSNQPQHF; d_gene: .; len: 15; v_gene: TRBV19; abundance: .; j_gene: TRBJ1-5
CDR3nt: TGTGCCACCAGTGATTGGCGGGGTGTGACAGATACGCAGTATTTT; CDR3aa: CATSDWRGVTDTQYF; d_gene: .; len: 15; v_gene: TRBV24-1; abundance: .; j_gene: TRBJ2-3
CDR3nt: TGTGCCAGCAGAGAGACAGCGACTAGAGTCCCCTACGAGCAGTACTTC; CDR3aa: CASRETATRVPYEQYF; d_gene: .; len: 16; v_gene: TRBV27; abundance: once; j_gene: TRBJ2-7
CDR3nt: TGTGCCAGCAGTGGAGTAGGAGACACTGAAGCTTTCTTT; CDR3aa: CASSGVGDTEAFF; d_gene: .; len: 13; v_gene: TRBV2; abundance: .; j_gene: TRBJ1-1
CDR3nt: TGCAGCACTCGGACAGGGGTCGGCTACACCTTC; CDR3aa: CSTRTGVGYTF; d_gene: TRBD1; len: 11; v_gene: TRBV29-1; abundance: .; j_gene: TRBJ1-2
CDR3nt: TGTGCCAGTAGTAATAATGGCGGGGGGACCTACGAGCAGTACTTC; CDR3aa: CASSNNGGGTYEQYF; d_gene: TRBD2; len: 15; v_gene: TRBV19; abundance: .; j_gene: TRBJ2-7
CDR3nt: TGCGCCAGCAGACCGACAGGAGGCACCCTCCACTTT; CDR3aa: CASRPTGGTLHF; d_gene: .; len: 12; v_gene: TRBV10-2; abundance: .; j_gene: TRBJ1-6
CDR3nt: TGTGCCAGCGATATGTGGCAGGGGTACAATAAGGGCTACACCTTC; CDR3aa: CASDMWQGYNKGYTF; d_gene: .; len: 15; v_gene: TRBV5-6; abundance: once; j_gene: TRBJ1-2
CDR3nt: TGTGCCAGCAGTGAGGACAACCAAGAGACCCAGTACTTC; CDR3aa: CASSEDNQETQYF; d_gene: .; len: 13; v_gene: TRBV2; abundance: .; j_gene: TRBJ2-5
CDR3nt: TGTGCCAGCAGTCCCCGGACAGGGGGCGGTCAGCCCCAGCATTTT; CDR3aa: CASSPRTGGGQPQHF; d_gene: TRBD1; len: 15; v_gene: TRBV28; abundance: .; j_gene: TRBJ1-5
CDR3nt: TGTGCCAGCAGCTCTACGCGGGAAAAACTGTTTTTT; CDR3aa: CASSSTREKLFF; d_gene: .; len: 12; v_gene: TRBV11-2; abundance: .; j_gene: TRBJ1-4
CDR3nt: TGTGCCGTCTGGGCGGGGGATGAGCTGGCAGATACGCAGTATTTT; CDR3aa: CAVWAGDELADTQYF; d_gene: TRBD2; len: 15; v_gene: TRBV10-3; abundance: .; j_gene: TRBJ2-3
CDR3nt: TGTGCCAGCAGCCCTAAGCGGAGGGAGGGCTACACCTTC; CDR3aa: CASSPKRREGYTF; d_gene: .; len: 13; v_gene: TRBV5-5; abundance: .; j_gene: TRBJ1-2
CDR3nt: TGCGCCAGCAGCTTGAGGGGCCAGGGAGGCACTGAAGCTTTCTTT; CDR3aa: CASSLRGQGGTEAFF; d_gene: .; len: 15; v_gene: TRBV5-1; abundance: few; j_gene: TRBJ1-1